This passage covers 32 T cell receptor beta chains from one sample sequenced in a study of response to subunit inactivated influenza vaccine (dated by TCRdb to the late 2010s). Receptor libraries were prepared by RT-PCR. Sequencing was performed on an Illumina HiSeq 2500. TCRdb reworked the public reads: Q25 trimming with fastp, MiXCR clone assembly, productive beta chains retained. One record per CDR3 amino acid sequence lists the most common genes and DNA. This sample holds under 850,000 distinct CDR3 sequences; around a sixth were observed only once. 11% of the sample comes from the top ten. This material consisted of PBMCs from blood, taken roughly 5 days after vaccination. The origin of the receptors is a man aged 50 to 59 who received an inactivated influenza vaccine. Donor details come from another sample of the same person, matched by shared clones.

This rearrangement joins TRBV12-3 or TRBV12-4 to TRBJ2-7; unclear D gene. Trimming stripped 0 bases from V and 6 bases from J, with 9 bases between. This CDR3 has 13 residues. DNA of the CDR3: TGTGCCAGCAGTTTAGCGCTGGGTGGCGAGCAGTACTTC. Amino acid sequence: CASSLALGGEQYF.

CDR3 in amino acids: CASSQDRGLGGETQYF. CDR3 nucleotides: TGCGCCAGCAGCCAAGATCGTGGACTAGGGGGCGAGACCCAGTACTTC. The chain links TRBV4-1 to TRBJ2-5; D is possibly TRBD1 or TRBD2 (7 bases each). The CDR3 covers 16 residues. V gave up 0 bases and J gave up 5 bases, with 16 bases separating them. Germline lookup yields CDR1 MGHRA and CDR2 YSYEKL.

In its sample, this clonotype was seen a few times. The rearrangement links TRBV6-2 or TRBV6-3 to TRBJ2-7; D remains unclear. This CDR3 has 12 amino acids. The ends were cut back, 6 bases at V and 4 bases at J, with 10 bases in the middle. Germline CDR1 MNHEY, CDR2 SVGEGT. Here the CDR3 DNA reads TGTGCCAGCAGACAAACCTATTACGAGCAGTACTTC. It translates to CASRQTYYEQYF.

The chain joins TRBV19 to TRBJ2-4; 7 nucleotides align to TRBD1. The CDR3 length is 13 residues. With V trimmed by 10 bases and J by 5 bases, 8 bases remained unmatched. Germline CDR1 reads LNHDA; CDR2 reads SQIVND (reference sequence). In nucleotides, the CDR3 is TGTGCCACCAGGACAGGCAGCGAAAACATTCAGTACTTC. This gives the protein CATRTGSENIQYF.

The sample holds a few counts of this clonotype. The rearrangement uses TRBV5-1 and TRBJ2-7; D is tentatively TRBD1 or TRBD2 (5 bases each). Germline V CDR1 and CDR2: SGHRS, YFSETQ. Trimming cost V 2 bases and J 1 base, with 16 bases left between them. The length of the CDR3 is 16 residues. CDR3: CASSLEPGTASYEQYF. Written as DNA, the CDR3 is TGCGCCAGCAGCTTAGAACCCGGGACGGCTTCCTACGAGCAGTACTTC.

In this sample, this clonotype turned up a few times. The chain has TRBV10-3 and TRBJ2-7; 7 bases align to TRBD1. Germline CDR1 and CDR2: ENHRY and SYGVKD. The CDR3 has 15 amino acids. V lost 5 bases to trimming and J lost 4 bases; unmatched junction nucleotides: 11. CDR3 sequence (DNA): TGTGCCATCAGTCCCTCTACAGGGGCGCGGTACGAGCAGTACTTC. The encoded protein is CAISPSTGARYEQYF.

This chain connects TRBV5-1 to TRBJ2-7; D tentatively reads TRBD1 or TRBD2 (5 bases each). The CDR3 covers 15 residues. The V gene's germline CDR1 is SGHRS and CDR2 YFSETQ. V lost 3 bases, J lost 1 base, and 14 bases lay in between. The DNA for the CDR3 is TGCGCCAGCAGCTCCCTCGGGACGGTTTCCTACGAGCAGTACTTC. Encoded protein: CASSSLGTVSYEQYF.

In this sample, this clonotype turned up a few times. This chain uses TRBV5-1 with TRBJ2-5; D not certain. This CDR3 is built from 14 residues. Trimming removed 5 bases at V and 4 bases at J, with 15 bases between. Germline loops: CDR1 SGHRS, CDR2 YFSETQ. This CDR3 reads CASRPLRARETQYF. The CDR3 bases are TGCGCCAGCAGACCCTTAAGGGCTCGAGAGACCCAGTACTTC.

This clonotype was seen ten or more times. CDR3 in amino acids: CASLPGQGTDTQYF. Here the CDR3 DNA reads TGTGCCAGTTTACCGGGACAGGGCACAGATACGCAGTATTTT. The genes are TRBV7-9 and TRBJ2-3, with 8 nucleotides matching TRBD1. This CDR3 comprises 14 residues. The V gene's germline CDR1 is SEHNR and CDR2 FQNEAQ (reference sequence). Trimming at V came to 9 bases and at J to 1 base, leaving 6 bases not matched to a gene.

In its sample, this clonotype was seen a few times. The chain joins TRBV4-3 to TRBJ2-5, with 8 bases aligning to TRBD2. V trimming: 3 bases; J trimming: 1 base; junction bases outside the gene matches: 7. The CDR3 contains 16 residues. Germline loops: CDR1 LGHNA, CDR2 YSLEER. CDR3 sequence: CASSQTAGTSQETQYF. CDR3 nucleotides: TGCGCCAGCAGCCAGACCGCCGGGACTAGCCAAGAGACCCAGTACTTC.

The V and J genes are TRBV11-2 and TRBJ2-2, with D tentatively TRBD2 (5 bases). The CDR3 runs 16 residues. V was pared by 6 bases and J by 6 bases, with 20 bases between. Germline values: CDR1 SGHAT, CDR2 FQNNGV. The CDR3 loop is CASSPRGVNTPGELFF. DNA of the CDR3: TGTGCCAGCAGTCCCCGGGGAGTGAACACCCCCGGGGAGCTGTTTTTT.

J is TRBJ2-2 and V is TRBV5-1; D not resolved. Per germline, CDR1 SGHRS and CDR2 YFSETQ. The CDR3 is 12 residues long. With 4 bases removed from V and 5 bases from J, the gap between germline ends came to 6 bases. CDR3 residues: CASSQPTGELFF. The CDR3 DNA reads TGCGCCAGCAGCCAACCGACCGGGGAGCTGTTTTTT.

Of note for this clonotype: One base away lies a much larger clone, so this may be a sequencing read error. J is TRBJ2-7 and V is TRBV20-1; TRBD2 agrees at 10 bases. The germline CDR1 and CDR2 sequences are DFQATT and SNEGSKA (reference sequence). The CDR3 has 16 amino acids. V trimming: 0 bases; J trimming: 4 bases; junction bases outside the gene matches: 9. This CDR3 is CSARDLRLAGLYEQYF. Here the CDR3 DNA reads TGCAGTGCTAGAGATCTGAGACTAGCGGGTTTATACGAGCAGTACTTC.

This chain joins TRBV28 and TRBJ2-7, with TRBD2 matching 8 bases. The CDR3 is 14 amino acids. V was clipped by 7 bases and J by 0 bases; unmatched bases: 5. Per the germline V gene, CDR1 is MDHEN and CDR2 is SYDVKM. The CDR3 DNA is TGTGCCAGCATTACTAGCGGAAGCTCCTACGAGCAGTACTTC. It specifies CASITSGSSYEQYF.

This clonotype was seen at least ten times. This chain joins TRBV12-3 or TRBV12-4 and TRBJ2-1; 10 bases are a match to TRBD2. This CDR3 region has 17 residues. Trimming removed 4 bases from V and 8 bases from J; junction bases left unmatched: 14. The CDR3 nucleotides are TGTGCCAGCAGTTCCCGTATCCAGCGGGGGGGGAGGTATGAGCAGTTCTTC. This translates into CASSSRIQRGGRYEQFF.

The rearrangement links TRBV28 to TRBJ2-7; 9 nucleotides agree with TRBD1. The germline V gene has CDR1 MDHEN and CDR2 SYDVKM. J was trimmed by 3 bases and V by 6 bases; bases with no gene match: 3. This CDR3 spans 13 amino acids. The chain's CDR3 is CASSRQGVYEQYF. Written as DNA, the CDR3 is TGTGCCAGCAGCAGACAGGGGGTCTACGAGCAGTACTTC.

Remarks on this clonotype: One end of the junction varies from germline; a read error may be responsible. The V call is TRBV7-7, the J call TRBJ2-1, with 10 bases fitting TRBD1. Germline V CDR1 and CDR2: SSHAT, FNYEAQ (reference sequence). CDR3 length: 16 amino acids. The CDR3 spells CASSLVGTGADNEQFF. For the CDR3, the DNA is TGTGCTAGCAGCTTAGTTGGGACAGGGGCCGACAATGAGCAGTTCTTC.

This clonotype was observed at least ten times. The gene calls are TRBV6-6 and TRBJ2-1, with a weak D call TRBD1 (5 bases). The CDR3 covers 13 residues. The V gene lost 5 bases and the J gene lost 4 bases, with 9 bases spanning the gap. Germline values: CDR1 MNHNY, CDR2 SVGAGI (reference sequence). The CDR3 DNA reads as TGTGCCAGCAGTAATACAGGTTACAATGAGCAGTTCTTC. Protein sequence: CASSNTGYNEQFF.

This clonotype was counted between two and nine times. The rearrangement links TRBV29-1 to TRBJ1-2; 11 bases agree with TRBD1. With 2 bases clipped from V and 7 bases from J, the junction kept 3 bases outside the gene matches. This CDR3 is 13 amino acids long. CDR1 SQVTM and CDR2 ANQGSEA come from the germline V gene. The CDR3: CSVEQGTGGGYTF. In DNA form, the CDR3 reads TGCAGCGTTGAACAAGGGACAGGGGGTGGCTACACCTTC. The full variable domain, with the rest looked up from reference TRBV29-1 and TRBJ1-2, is SAVISQKPSRDICQRGTSLTIQCQVDSQVTMMFWYRQQPGQSLTLIATANQGSEATYESGFVIDKFPISRPNLTFSTLTVSNMSPEDSSIYLCSVEQGTGGGYTFGSGTRLTVV.

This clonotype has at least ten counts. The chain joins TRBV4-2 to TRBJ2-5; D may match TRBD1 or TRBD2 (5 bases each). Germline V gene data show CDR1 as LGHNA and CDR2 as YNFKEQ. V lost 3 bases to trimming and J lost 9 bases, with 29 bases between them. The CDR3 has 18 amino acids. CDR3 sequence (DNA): TGTGCCAGCAGCCACCCCTCGATGATCCGGGGCGGCCCCAGGGCCCAGTACTTC. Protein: CASSHPSMIRGGPRAQYF.

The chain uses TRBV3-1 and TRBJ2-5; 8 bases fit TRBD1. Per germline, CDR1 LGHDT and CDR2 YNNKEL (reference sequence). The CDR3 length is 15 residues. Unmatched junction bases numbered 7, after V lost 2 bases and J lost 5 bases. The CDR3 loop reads CASSQLTGAGETQYF. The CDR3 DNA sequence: TGTGCCAGCAGCCAACTGACAGGGGCCGGGGAGACCCAGTACTTC.

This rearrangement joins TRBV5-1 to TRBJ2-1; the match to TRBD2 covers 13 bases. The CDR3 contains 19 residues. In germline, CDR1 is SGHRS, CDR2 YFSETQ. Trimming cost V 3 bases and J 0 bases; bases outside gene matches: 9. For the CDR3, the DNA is TGCGCCAGCAGCTACCCCGGGACTAGCGGGGCTAGCTCCTACAATGAGCAGTTCTTC. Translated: CASSYPGTSGASSYNEQFF.

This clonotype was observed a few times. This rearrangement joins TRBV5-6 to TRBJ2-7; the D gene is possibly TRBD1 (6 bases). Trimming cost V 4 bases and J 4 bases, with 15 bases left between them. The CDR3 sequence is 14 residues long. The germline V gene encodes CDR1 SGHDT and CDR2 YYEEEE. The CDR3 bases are TGTGCCAGCAGCGATACAGGGACCGTGTACGAGCAGTACTTC. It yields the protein CASSDTGTVYEQYF.

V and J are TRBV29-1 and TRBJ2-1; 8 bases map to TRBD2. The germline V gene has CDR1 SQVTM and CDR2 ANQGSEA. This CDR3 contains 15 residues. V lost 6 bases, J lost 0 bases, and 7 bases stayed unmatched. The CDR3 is CSVSGRFPSYNEQFF. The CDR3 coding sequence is TGCAGCGTGAGCGGGAGATTCCCCTCCTACAATGAGCAGTTCTTC.

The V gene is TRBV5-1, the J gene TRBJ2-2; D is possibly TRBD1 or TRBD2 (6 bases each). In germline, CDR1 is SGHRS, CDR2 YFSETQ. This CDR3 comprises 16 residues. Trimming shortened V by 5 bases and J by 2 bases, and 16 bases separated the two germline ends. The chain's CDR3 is CASRRMGGQNTGELFF. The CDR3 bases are TGCGCCAGCAGGCGTATGGGGGGACAAAACACCGGGGAGCTGTTTTTT.

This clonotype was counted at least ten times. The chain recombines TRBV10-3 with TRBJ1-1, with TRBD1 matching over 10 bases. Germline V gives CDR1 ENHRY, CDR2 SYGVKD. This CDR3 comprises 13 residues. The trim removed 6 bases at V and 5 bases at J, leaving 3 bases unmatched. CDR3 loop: CAIRDRGETEAFF. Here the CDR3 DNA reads TGTGCCATCAGGGACAGGGGGGAGACTGAAGCTTTCTTT.

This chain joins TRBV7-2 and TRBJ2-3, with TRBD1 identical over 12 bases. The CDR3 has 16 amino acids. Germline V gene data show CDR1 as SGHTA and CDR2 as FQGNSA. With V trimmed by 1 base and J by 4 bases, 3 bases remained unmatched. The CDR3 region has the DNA TGTGCCAGCAGCTTAGGTGGGACAGGGGGCGCAGATACGCAGTATTTT. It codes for CASSLGGTGGADTQYF.

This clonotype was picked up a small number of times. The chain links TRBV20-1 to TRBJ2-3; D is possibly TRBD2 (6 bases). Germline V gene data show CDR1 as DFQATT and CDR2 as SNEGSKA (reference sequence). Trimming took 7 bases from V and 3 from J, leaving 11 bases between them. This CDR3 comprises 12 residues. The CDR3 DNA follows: TGCAGTGTTCGGGGGTTAACAGATACGCAGTATTTT. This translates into CSVRGLTDTQYF.

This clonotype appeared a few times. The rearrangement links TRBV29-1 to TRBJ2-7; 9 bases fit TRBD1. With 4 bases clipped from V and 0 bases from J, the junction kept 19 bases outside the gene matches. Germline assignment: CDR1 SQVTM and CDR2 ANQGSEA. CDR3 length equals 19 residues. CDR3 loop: CSVVGWVDGQGRSSYEQYF. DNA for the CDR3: TGCAGCGTTGTTGGATGGGTTGACGGACAGGGGCGATCCTCCTACGAGCAGTACTTC.

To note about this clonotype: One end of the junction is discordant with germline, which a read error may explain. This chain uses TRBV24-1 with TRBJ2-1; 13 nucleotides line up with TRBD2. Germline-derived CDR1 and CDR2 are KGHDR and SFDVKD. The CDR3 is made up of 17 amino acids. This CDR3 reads CATSETRLAGGTNVQFF. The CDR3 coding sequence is TGTGCCACCAGTGAAACCCGACTAGCGGGGGGCACTAATGTGCAGTTCTTC.

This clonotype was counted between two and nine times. DNA of the CDR3: TGTGCCAGCACCGGGACAGGAGGGAGCAATCAGCCCCAGCATTTT. Protein: CASTGTGGSNQPQHF. The V call is TRBV6-2 or TRBV6-3, the J call TRBJ1-5, with 8 bases fitting TRBD1. Trimming cost V 7 bases and J 1 base; bases outside gene matches: 6. The germline V gene has CDR1 MNHEY and CDR2 SVGEGT. The CDR3 contains 15 residues.

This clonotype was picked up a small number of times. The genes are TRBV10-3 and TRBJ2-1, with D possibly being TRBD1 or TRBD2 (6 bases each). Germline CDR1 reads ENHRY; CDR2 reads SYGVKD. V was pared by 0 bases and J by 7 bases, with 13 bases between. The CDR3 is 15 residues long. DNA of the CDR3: TGTGCCATCAGTGAGTCGGGGGGCGCGGGGAATGAGCAGTTCTTC. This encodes CAISESGGAGNEQFF.